This is a list of T cell receptor beta chains from one sample in a study of cytotoxic CD8 clonotypes in ibrutinib-treated CLL. Assay: immunoSEQ multiplex PCR; the TCRdb copy retains only in-frame clones and omits some. The sample holds about 300,000 clones, 60% to 80% seen once. Material: PBMCs, obtained after 36 months of ibrutinib treatment. These receptors were obtained from a human donor with chronic lymphocytic leukemia. CDR3s include the opening cysteine and the closing phenylalanine or tryptophan. A D gene is named only where the DNA matches it firmly. Where a row states a size, it is once, few, many or the class of an expanded clone; other rows omit it.

j_call clone_size v_call d_call cdr3_nt cdr3_aa
TRBJ2-4 . TRBV9 . TGTGCCAGCAGCGTATCAGGGGCCAAAAACATTCAGTACTTC CASSVSGAKNIQYF
TRBJ1-5 . TRBV25-1 . TGTGCCAGCAGTGGGGGTAGGGGAAATCAGCCCCAGCATTTT CASSGGRGNQPQHF
TRBJ2-1 . TRBV2 . TGTGCCAGCAGGGGGGGATTCCTGGATGAGCAGTTCTTC CASRGGFLDEQFF
TRBJ1-1 . TRBV6-1 TRBD1 TGTGCCAGTAGGGAGAGACAGGGGAACACTGAAGCTTTCTTT CASRERQGNTEAFF
TRBJ2-3 . TRBV28 . TGTGCCAGCACCGGGACACCAAGCACAGATACGCAGTATTTT CASTGTPSTDTQYF
TRBJ1-1 few TRBV6-5 . TGTGCCAGCAGCCCCTGGAAGATAGGGGAAGCTTTCTTT CASSPWKIGEAFF
TRBJ2-7 . TRBV5-1 TRBD2 TGCGCCAGCAGCTCTGCCGGGACTAGGGGCTACGAGCAGTACTTC CASSSAGTRGYEQYF
TRBJ2-3 once TRBV4-1 . TGCGCCAGCAGCCAAGAGCCGGGTACCACAGATACGCAGTATTTT CASSQEPGTTDTQYF
TRBJ2-3 . TRBV5-1 TRBD1 TGCGCCAGCAGCTTGATGGGACAGGGGGGCATACTCACAGATACGCAGTATTTT CASSLMGQGGILTDTQYF
TRBJ2-4 once TRBV4-3 . TGCGCCAGCAGCCAAGTGACCGGGGGCATTCAGTACTTC CASSQVTGGIQYF
TRBJ2-7 . TRBV7-8 . TGTGCCAGCAGCTTAAGGACTCCCTTTGACGAGCAGTACTTC CASSLRTPFDEQYF
TRBJ2-7 . TRBV23-1 . TGCGCCAGCAGTCCAAACTATGGCGGGTCTAGGAGCTCGACCTACGAGCAGTACTTC CASSPNYGGSRSSTYEQYF